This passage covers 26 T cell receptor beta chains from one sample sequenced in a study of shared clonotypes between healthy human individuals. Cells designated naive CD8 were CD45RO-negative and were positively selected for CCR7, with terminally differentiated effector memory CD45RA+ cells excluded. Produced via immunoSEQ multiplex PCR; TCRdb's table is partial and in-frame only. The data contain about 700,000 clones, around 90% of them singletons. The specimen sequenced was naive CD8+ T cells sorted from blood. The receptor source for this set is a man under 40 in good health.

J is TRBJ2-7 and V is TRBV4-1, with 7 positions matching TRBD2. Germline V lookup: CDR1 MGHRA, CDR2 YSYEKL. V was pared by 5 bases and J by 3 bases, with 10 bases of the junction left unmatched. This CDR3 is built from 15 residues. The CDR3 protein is CASSYAAGVNYEQYF. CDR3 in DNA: TGCGCCAGCAGCTATGCGGCGGGAGTCAACTACGAGCAGTACTTC.

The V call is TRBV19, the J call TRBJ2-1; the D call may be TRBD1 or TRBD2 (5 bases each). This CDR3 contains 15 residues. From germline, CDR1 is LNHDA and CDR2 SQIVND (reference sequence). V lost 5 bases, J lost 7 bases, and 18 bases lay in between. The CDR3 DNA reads TGTGCCAGTAGTGTAGCGAGGGGAGCTCGGAATGAGCAGTTCTTC. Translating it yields CASSVARGARNEQFF.

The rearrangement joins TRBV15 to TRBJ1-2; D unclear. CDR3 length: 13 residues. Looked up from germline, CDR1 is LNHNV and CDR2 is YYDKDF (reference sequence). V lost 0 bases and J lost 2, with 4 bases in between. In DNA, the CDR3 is TGTGCCACCAGCAGAGACGGGAACTATGGCTACACCTTC. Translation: CATSRDGNYGYTF.

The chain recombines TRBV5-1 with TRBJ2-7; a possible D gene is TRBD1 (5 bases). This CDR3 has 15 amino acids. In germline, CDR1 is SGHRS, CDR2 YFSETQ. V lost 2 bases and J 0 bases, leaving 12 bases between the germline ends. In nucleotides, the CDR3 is TGCGCCAGCAGCTTTTCGACAGTGAGCTCCTACGAGCAGTACTTC. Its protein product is CASSFSTVSSYEQYF.

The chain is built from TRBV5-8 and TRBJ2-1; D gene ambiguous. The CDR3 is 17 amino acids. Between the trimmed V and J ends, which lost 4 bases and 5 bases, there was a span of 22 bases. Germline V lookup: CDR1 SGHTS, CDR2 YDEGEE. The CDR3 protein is CASSPGLRKGFNNEQFF. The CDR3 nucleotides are TGTGCCAGCAGCCCGGGCTTACGCAAGGGATTCAACAATGAGCAGTTCTTC.

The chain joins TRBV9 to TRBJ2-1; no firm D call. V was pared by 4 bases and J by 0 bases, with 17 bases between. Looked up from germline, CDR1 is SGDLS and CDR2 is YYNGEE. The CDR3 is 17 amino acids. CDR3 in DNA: TGTGCCAGCAGCCCCCATGACATGGCCGGCTCCTACAATGAGCAGTTCTTC. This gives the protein CASSPHDMAGSYNEQFF.

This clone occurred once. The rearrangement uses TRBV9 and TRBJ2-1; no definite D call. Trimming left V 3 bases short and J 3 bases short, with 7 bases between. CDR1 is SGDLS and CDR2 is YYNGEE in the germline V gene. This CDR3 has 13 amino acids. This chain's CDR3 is CASSGDNYNEQFF. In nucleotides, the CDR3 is TGTGCCAGCAGCGGTGACAACTACAATGAGCAGTTCTTC.

The CDR3 coding sequence is TGTGCCAGCAGTTATCTCGTGGCCGGGTACACCTTC. This encodes CASSYLVAGYTF. The V and J genes are TRBV7-9 and TRBJ1-2; D gene ambiguous. V gave up 6 bases and J gave up 11 bases, with 16 bases separating them. The CDR3 sequence is 12 residues long. The germline gives CDR1 SEHNR, CDR2 FQNEAQ (reference sequence).

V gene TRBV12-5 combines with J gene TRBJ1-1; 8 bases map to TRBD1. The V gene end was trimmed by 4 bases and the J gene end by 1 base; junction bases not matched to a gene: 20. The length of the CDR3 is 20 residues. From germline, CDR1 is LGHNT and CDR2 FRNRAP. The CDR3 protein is CASGSDASRGLLFRNTEAFF. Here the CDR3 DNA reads TGTGCTAGTGGTTCCGACGCGTCCAGGGGGCTTCTTTTTAGGAACACTGAAGCTTTCTTT.

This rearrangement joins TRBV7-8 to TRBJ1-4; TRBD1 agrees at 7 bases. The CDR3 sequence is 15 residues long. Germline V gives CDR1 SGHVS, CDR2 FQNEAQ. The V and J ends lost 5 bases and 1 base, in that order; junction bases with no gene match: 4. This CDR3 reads CASSQYRGTNEKLFF. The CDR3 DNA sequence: TGTGCCAGCAGCCAGTACAGGGGAACTAATGAAAAACTGTTTTTT.

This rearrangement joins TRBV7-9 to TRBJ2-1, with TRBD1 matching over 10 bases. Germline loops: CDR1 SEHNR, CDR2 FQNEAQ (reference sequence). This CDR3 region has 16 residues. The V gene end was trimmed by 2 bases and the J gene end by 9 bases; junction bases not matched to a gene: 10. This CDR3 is CASSLSGTGDGSEQFF. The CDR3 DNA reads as TGTGCCAGCAGCTTATCCGGGACAGGGGATGGTAGTGAGCAGTTCTTC.

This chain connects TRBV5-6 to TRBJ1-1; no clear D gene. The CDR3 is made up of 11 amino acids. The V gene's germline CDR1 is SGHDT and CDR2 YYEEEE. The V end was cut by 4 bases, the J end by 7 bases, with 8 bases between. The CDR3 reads CASSQTDEAFF. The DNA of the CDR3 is TGTGCCAGCAGCCAAACCGATGAAGCTTTCTTT.

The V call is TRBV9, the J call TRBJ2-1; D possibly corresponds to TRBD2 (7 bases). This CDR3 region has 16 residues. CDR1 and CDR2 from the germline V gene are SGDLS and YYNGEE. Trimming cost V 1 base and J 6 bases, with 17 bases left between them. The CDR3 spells CASSVLAGAQPNEQFF. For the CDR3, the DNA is TGTGCCAGCAGCGTACTCGCGGGGGCCCAACCCAATGAGCAGTTCTTC.

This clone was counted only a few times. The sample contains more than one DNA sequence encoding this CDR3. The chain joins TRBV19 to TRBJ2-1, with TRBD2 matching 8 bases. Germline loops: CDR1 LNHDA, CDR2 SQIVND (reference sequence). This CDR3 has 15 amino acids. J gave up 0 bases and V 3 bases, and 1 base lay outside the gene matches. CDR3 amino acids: CASSISGSSYNEQFF. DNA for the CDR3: TGTGCCAGTAGTATCAGCGGGAGCTCCTACAATGAGCAGTTCTTC.

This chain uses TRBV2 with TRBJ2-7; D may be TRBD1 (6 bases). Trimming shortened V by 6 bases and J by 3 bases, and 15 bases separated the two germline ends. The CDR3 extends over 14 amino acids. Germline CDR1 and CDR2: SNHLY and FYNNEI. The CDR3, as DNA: TGTGCCAGCAGGGCGACAGGTTCCTTCTACGAGCAGTACTTC. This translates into CASRATGSFYEQYF.

The CDR3 nucleotides are TGCGCCAGCAGCCAAATCCAATTCCTAGCGGGAGCTTACGAGCAGTACTTC. This gives the protein CASSQIQFLAGAYEQYF. This chain uses TRBV4-1 with TRBJ2-7; 10 bases align to TRBD2. The germline V gene encodes CDR1 MGHRA and CDR2 YSYEKL. The CDR3 runs 17 residues. V was pared by 2 bases and J by 4 bases, with 11 bases of the junction left unmatched.

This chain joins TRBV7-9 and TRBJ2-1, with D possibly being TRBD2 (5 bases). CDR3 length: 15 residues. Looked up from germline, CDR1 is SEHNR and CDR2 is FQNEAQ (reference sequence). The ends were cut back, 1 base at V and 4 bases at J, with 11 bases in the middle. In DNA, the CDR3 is TGTGCCAGCAGCTTAGTAAGTGCGGGTTACAATGAGCAGTTCTTC. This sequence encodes CASSLVSAGYNEQFF.

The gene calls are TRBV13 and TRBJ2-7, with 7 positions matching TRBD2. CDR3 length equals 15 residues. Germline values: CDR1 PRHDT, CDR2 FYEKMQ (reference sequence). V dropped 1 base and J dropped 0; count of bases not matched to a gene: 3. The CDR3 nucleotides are TGTGCCAGCAGCTTAGAGGAGCGGGACTCCTACGAGCAGTACTTC. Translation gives CASSLEERDSYEQYF.

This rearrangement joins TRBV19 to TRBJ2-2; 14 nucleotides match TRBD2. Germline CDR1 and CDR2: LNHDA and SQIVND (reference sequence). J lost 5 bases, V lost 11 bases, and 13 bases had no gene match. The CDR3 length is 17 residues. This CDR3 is CACSGTSGREGTGELFF. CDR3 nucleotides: TGTGCCTGCTCCGGGACTAGCGGGAGAGAAGGAACCGGGGAGCTGTTTTTT. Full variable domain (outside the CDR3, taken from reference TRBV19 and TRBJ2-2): DGGITQSPKYLFRKEGQNVTLSCEQNLNHDAMYWYRQDPGQGLRLIYYSQIVNDFQKGDIAEGYSVSREKKESFPLTVTSAQKNPTAFYLCACSGTSGREGTGELFFGEGSRLTVL.

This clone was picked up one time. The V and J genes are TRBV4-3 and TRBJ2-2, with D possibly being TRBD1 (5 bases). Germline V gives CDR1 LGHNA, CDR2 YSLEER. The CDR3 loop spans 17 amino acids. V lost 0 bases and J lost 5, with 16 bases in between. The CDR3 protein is CASSQDPGSSKTGELFF. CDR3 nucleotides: TGCGCCAGCAGCCAAGACCCAGGGTCATCAAAAACCGGGGAGCTGTTTTTT.

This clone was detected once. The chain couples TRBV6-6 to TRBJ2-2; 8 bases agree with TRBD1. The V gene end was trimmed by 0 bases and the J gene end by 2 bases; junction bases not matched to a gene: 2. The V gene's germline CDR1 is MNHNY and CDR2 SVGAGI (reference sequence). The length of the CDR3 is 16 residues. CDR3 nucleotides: TGTGCCAGCAGTTACTCGCCAGGGGGCAACACCGGGGAGCTGTTTTTT. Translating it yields CASSYSPGGNTGELFF.

The CDR3: CASSFPNGYTF. As DNA, the CDR3 is TGCGCCAGCAGCTTCCCAAATGGCTACACCTTC. The chain is built from TRBV4-1 and TRBJ1-2; no reliable D call. The CDR3 is made up of 11 amino acids. The ends were cut back, 5 bases at V and 6 bases at J, with 7 bases in the middle. Germline V CDR1 and CDR2: MGHRA, YSYEKL.

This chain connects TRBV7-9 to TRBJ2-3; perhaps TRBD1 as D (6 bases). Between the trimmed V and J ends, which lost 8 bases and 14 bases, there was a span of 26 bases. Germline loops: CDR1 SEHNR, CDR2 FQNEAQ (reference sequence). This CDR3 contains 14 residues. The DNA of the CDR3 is TGTGCCAGCGTAAAGGGACATATGGATATGGTACCGTATTTT. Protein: CASVKGHMDMVPYF.

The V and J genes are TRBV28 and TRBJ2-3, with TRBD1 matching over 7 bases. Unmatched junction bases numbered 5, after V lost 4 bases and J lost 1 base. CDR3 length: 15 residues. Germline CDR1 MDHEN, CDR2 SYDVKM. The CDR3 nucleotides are TGTGCCAGCAGTTCCGGGGACAGCCGCACAGATACGCAGTATTTT. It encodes CASSSGDSRTDTQYF.

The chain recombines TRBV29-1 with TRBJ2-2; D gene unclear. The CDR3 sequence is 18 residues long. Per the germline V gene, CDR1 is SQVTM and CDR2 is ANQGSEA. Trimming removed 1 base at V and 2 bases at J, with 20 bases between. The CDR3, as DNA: TGCAGCGTTGAAGGGACCGGCGAGGACGGAATAAACACCGGGGAGCTGTTTTTT. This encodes CSVEGTGEDGINTGELFF.

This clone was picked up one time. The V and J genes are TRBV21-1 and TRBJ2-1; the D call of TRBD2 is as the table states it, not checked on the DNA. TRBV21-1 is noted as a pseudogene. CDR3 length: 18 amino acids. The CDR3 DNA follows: TGTGCCAGCAGCAAAGTGGGTCTGGCTAGCGGGCCCTACAATGAGCAGTTCTTC. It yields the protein CASSKVGLASGPYNEQFF.